What follows are 17 T cell receptor beta chains derived from one specimen sequenced in a study of blood T cell repertoires in COVID-19. The table came from immunoSEQ multiplex PCR; TCRdb's copy has only in-frame clones and leaves some out. The table lists some 30,000 clones, approximately 87% of them singletons. Material: peripheral blood. These receptors came from a human donor in a cohort sampled during active COVID-19.

The chain carries TRBV18 and TRBJ2-7, with D possibly TRBD1 on 6 matching bases. V was clipped by 6 bases and J by 7 bases, with 16 bases between them. Germline-derived CDR1 and CDR2 are KGHSH and LQKENI. This CDR3 comprises 13 residues. The CDR3 coding sequence is TGTGCCAGCTCCCCGGGACAACCCCCTGAGCAGTACTTC. Residues: CASSPGQPPEQYF. Combining the CDR3 with reference TRBV18 and TRBJ2-7 gives the whole variable domain NAGVMQNPRHLVRRRGQEARLRCSPMKGHSHVYWYRQLPEEGLKFMVYLQKENIIDESGMPKERFSAEFPKEGPSILRIQQVVRGDSAAYFCASSPGQPPEQYFGPGTRLTVT.

The J gene is TRBJ1-6, the V gene TRBV28; D perhaps matches TRBD1 (6 bases). In germline, CDR1 is MDHEN, CDR2 SYDVKM. The V and J ends lost 6 bases and 10 bases respectively, with 22 bases between them. This CDR3 spans 16 amino acids. DNA of the CDR3: TGTGCCAGCAGGCCCCCCGGCAGGGGACGAGGGTCACCCCTCCACTTT. Residues: CASRPPGRGRGSPLHF.

The chain has TRBV4-1 and TRBJ2-1, with 13 bases lining up with TRBD2. The trim removed 4 bases at V and 5 bases at J, leaving 2 bases unmatched. Germline V gene data show CDR1 as MGHRA and CDR2 as YSYEKL. This CDR3 region has 15 residues. CDR3 amino acids: CASSRGLAGDNEQFF. As DNA, the CDR3 is TGCGCCAGCAGCCGCGGACTAGCGGGGGACAATGAGCAGTTCTTC.

The J gene is TRBJ2-3, the V gene TRBV7-2, with TRBD1 matching over 9 bases. This CDR3 is 15 amino acids long. Germline CDR1 is SGHTA and CDR2 is FQGNSA. V shed 5 bases, J shed 5 bases, and the junction held 8 bases outside the gene matches. CDR3 sequence reads: CASSNRDRDIDTQYF. The CDR3 region has the DNA TGTGCCAGCAGCAACCGGGACAGGGATATAGATACGCAGTATTTT.

This clone was counted once. CDR3 amino acids: CASSSSAPTSGGTNEQFF. The CDR3 DNA reads as TGTGCCAGCAGCTCGAGCGCCCCCACTAGCGGGGGGACCAATGAGCAGTTCTTC. The V gene is TRBV11-3, the J gene TRBJ2-1; the match to TRBD2 covers 12 bases. The CDR3 has 18 amino acids. Per the germline V gene, CDR1 is SGHNT and CDR2 is YENEEA. With V trimmed by 4 bases and J by 6 bases, 13 bases remained unmatched. Combining the CDR3 with reference TRBV11-3 and TRBJ2-1 gives the whole variable domain EAGVVQSPRYKIIEKKQPVAFWCNPISGHNTLYWYLQNLGQGPELLIRYENEEAVDDSQLPKDRFSAERLKGVDSTLKIQPAELGDSAVYLCASSSSAPTSGGTNEQFFGPGTRLTVL.

The gene calls are TRBV5-1 and TRBJ2-5, with D unclear. This CDR3 comprises 13 residues. Trimming removed 0 bases at V and 3 bases at J, with 6 bases between. CDR1 SGHRS and CDR2 YFSETQ come from the germline V gene. In nucleotides, the CDR3 is TGCGCCAGCAGCTTGGGACTCGAAGAGACCCAGTACTTC. This encodes CASSLGLEETQYF.

The rearrangement joins TRBV7-6 to TRBJ2-7; TRBD2 agrees at 10 bases. The CDR3 is 18 residues long. Trimming removed 1 base from V and 6 bases from J; junction bases left unmatched: 15. The germline gives CDR1 SGHVS, CDR2 FNYEAQ. CDR3 region: CASSLEPPHSGGAGEQYF. Written as DNA, the CDR3 is TGTGCCAGCAGCTTAGAGCCCCCCCACAGCGGGGGGGCTGGCGAGCAGTACTTC.

The chain carries TRBV11-2 and TRBJ1-2; D call uncertain. Germline V gene lookup returns CDR1 SGHAT and CDR2 FQNNGV. V lost 1 base and J lost 7, with 13 bases in between. The CDR3 is 14 amino acids. The CDR3 sequence is CASSLGGSSSGYTF. The CDR3 DNA sequence: TGTGCCAGCAGCTTAGGAGGTAGTTCGAGTGGCTACACCTTC.

J is TRBJ2-7 and V is TRBV5-4, with D tentatively TRBD2 (6 bases). Trimming took off 0 bases at V and 6 bases at J, with 16 bases between the two ends. The germline gives CDR1 SGHNT, CDR2 YYREEE (reference sequence). The CDR3 loop spans 15 amino acids. Here the CDR3 reads CASSLGLLGGFEQYF. The CDR3, as DNA: TGTGCCAGCAGCTTGGGGCTCTTAGGAGGGTTCGAGCAGTACTTC.

The J gene is TRBJ2-1, the V gene TRBV7-2; TRBD2 agrees at 11 bases. In germline, CDR1 is SGHTA, CDR2 FQGNSA. This CDR3 is built from 19 residues. Trimming took 1 base from V and 4 from J; bases not matched to a gene: 12. The CDR3 is CASSLVRPSVAGGYNEQFF. CDR3 coding DNA: TGTGCCAGCAGCTTAGTCCGCCCCTCGGTAGCGGGGGGGTACAATGAGCAGTTCTTC. Based on the CDR3 plus reference TRBV7-2 and TRBJ2-1, the full variable domain is GAGVSQSPSNKVTEKGKDVELRCDPISGHTALYWYRQSLGQGLEFLIYFQGNSAPDKSGLPSDRFSAERTGGSVSTLTIQRTQQEDSAVYLCASSLVRPSVAGGYNEQFFGPGTRLTVL.

This chain uses TRBV5-5 with TRBJ1-2; TRBD1 aligns across 11 bases. V trimming: 3 bases; J trimming: 2 bases; junction bases outside the gene matches: 12. From germline, CDR1 is SGHKS and CDR2 YYEKEE (reference sequence). This CDR3 is 18 amino acids long. Written as DNA, the CDR3 is TGTGCCAGCAGCTCCCCACCCGGGACAGGGGGTGGGAACTATGGCTACACCTTC. It yields the protein CASSSPPGTGGGNYGYTF.

The chain joins TRBV7-9 to TRBJ1-4, with no clear D. V was cut by 3 bases and J by 0 bases, with 8 bases left in between. This CDR3 is 15 amino acids long. CDR1 SEHNR and CDR2 FQNEAQ come from the germline V gene (reference sequence). The CDR3 DNA follows: TGTGCCAGCAGCTTCCAAGAGACAACTAATGAAAAACTGTTTTTT. Translating it yields CASSFQETTNEKLFF. The full variable domain, rest sourced from reference TRBV7-9 and TRBJ1-4, is DTGVSQNPRHKITKRGQNVTFRCDPISEHNRLYWYRQTLGQGPEFLTYFQNEAQLEKSRLLSDRFSAERPKGSFSTLEIQRTEQGDSAMYLCASSFQETTNEKLFFGSGTQLSVL.

Only one count was recorded for this clone. The chain combines TRBV12-3 or TRBV12-4 with TRBJ1-5; no clear D. Trimming cost V 5 bases and J 9 bases, with 11 bases left between them. The CDR3 has 12 amino acids. The CDR3 coding sequence is TGTGCCAGCAGTGAGGAAGTGGGGCCCCAGCATTTT. As protein: CASSEEVGPQHF.

In its sample, this clone was seen a few times. The V and J genes are TRBV5-1 and TRBJ1-6; TRBD1 is a possible D gene (5 bases). Trimming took off 0 bases at V and 8 bases at J, with 9 bases between the two ends. Per the germline V gene, CDR1 is SGHRS and CDR2 is YFSETQ. The CDR3 is 14 residues long. The DNA for the CDR3 is TGCGCCAGCAGCTTGGTGGGGGGGGATTCACCCCTCCACTTT. It specifies CASSLVGGDSPLHF. Full variable domain (rest looked up from reference TRBV5-1 and TRBJ1-6): KAGVTQTPRYLIKTRGQQVTLSCSPISGHRSVSWYQQTPGQGLQFLFEYFSETQRNKGNFPGRFSGRQFSNSRSEMNVSTLELGDSALYLCASSLVGGDSPLHFGNGTRLTVT.

CDR3 DNA sequence: TGTGCCAGCAGTGAAGACAGAAATAACTATGGCTACACCTTC. It codes for CASSEDRNNYGYTF. The rearrangement links TRBV6-1 to TRBJ1-2; D not resolved. This CDR3 is built from 14 residues. Germline CDR1 and CDR2: MNHNS and SASEGT. V was shortened by 1 base and J by 1 base, with 7 bases between the two germline ends.

V is TRBV19 and J is TRBJ1-6; possibly TRBD1 for D (5 bases). The CDR3 is 17 amino acids. The V end lost 4 bases, the J end lost 6 bases, and 19 bases lay between the germline ends. Per the germline V gene, CDR1 is LNHDA and CDR2 is SQIVND (reference sequence). This CDR3 is CASSTSDTGFRNSPLHF. The DNA for the CDR3 is TGTGCCAGTAGTACCTCGGACACCGGGTTTCGTAATTCACCCCTCCACTTT.

The chain employs TRBV11-2 and TRBJ1-2; D is unresolved. The CDR3 length is 17 residues. The V end was cut by 4 bases, the J end by 2 bases, with 20 bases between. The germline V gene has CDR1 SGHAT and CDR2 FQNNGV. CDR3 protein: CASSSLNPRTDNYGYTF. CDR3 DNA sequence: TGTGCCAGCAGCTCACTCAACCCCAGGACTGACAACTATGGCTACACCTTC. The whole variable domain, remainder taken from reference TRBV11-2 and TRBJ1-2, is EAGVAQSPRYKIIEKRQSVAFWCNPISGHATLYWYQQILGQGPKLLIQFQNNGVVDDSQLPKDRFSAERLKGVDSTLKIQPAKLEDSAVYLCASSSLNPRTDNYGYTFGSGTRLTVV.